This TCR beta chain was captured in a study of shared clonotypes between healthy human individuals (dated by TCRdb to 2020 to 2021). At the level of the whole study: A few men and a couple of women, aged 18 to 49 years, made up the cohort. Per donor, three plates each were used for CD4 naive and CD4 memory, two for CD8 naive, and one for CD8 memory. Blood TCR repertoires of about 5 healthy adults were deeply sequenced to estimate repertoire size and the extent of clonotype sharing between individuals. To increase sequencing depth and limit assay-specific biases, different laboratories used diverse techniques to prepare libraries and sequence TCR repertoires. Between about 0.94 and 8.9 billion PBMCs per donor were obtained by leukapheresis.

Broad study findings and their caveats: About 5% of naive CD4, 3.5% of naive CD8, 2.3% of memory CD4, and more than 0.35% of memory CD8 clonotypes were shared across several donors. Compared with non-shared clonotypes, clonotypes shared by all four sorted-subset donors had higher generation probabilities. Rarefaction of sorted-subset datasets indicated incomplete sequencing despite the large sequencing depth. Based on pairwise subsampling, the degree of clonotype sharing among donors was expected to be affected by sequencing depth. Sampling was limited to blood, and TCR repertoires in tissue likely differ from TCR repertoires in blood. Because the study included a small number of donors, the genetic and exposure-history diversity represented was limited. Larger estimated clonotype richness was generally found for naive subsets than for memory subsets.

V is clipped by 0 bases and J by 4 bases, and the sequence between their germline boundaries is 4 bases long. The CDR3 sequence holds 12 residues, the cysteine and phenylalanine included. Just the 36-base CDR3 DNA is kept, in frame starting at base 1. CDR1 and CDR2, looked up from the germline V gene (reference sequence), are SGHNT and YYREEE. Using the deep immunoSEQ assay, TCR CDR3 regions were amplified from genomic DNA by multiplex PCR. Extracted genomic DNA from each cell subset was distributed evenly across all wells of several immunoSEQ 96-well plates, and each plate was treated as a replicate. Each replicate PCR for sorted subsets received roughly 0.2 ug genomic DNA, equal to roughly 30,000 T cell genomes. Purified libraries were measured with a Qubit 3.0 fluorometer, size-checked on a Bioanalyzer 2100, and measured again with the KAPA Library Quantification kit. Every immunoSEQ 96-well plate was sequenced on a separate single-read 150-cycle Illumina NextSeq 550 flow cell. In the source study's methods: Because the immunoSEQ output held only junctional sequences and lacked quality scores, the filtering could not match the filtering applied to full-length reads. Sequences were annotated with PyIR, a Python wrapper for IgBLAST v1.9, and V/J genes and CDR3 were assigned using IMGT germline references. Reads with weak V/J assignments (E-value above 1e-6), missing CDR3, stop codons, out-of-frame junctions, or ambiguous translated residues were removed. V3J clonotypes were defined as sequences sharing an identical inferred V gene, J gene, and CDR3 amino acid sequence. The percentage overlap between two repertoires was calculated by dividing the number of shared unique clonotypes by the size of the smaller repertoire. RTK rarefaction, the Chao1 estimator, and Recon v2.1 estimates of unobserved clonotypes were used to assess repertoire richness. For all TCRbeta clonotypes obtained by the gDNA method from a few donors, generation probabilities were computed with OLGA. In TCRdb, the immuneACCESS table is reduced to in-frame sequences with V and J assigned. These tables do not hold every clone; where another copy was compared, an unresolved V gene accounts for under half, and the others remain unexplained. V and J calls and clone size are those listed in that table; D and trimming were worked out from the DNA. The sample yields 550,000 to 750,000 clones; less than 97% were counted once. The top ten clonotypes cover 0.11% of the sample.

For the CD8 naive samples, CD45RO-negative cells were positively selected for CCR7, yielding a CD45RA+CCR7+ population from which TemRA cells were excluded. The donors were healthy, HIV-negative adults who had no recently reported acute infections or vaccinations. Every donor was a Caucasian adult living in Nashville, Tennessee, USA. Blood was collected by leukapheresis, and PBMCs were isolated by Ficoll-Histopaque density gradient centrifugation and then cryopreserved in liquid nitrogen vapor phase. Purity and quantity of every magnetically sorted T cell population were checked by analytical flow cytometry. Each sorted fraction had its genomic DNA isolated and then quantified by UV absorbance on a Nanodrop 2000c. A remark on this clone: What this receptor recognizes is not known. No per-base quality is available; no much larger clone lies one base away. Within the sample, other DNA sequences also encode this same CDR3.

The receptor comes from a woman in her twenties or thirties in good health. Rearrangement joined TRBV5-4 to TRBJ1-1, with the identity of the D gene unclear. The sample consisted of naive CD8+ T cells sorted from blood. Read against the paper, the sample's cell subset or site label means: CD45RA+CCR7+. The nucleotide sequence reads TGTGCCAGCAGCTTGGTGGGCACTGAAGCTTTCTTT. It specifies CASSLVGTEAFF.